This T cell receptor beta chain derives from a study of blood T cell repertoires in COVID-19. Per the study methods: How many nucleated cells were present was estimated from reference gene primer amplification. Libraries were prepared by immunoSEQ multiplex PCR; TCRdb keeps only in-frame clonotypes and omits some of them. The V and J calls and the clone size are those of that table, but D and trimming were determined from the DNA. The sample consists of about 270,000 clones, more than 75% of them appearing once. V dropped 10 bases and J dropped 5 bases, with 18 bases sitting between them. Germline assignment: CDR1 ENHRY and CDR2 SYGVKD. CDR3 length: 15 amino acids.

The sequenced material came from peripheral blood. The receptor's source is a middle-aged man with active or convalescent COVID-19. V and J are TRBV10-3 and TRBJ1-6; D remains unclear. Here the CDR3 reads CATEGGEGHNSPLHF. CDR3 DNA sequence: TGTGCCACCGAGGGCGGGGAAGGGCATAATTCACCCCTCCACTTT.